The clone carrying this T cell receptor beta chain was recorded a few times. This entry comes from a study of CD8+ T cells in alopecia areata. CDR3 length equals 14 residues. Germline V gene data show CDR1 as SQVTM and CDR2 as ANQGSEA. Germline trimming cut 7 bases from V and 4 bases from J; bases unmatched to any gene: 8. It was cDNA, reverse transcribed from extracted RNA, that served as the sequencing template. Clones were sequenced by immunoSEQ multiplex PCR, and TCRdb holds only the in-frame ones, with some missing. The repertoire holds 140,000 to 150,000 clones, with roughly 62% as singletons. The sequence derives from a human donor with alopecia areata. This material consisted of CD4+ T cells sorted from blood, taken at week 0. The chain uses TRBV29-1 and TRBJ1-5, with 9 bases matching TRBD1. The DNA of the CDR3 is TGCAGCGCCTCGACAGGGGGAGGGAATCAGCCCCAGCATTTT. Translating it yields CSASTGGGNQPQHF.